The 15 T cell receptor beta chains reported below all come from one sample, sequenced in a study of blood T cell repertoires in COVID-19. Measured with immunoSEQ multiplex PCR; TCRdb has only the in-frame clones, and not every one. The sample carries about 360,000 clones, approximately 91% recorded once. Sequenced material: PBMCs or T cells enriched from blood (not recorded which). These receptors were obtained from a woman aged 40 to 50 with acute COVID-19.

V gene TRBV12-3 or TRBV12-4 combines with J gene TRBJ2-1; no definite D call. This CDR3 has 11 amino acids. With 5 bases removed from V and 8 bases from J, the gap between germline ends came to 7 bases. The CDR3 region is CASSPSDEQFF. The CDR3 nucleotides read TGTGCCAGCAGTCCCTCAGATGAGCAGTTCTTC.

V gene TRBV5-1 combines with J gene TRBJ2-3; perhaps TRBD1 as D (6 bases). The V gene lost 4 bases and the J gene lost 5 bases, with 17 bases spanning the gap. The CDR3 has 15 residues. Per the germline V gene, CDR1 is SGHRS and CDR2 is YFSETQ. This CDR3 reads CASSEEQGYVDTQYF. The DNA for the CDR3 is TGCGCCAGCAGCGAGGAACAGGGCTACGTAGATACGCAGTATTTT. Combining the CDR3 with reference TRBV5-1 and TRBJ2-3 gives the whole variable domain KAGVTQTPRYLIKTRGQQVTLSCSPISGHRSVSWYQQTPGQGLQFLFEYFSETQRNKGNFPGRFSGRQFSNSRSEMNVSTLELGDSALYLCASSEEQGYVDTQYFGPGTRLTVL.

The chain is built from TRBV3-1 (or the pseudogene TRBV3-2) and TRBJ1-1; the D gene is possibly TRBD1 (6 bases). Trimming removed 5 bases at V and 4 bases at J, with 11 bases between. Germline V lookup: CDR1 LGHDT, CDR2 YNNKEL (reference sequence). The CDR3 has 13 residues. CDR3 region: CASSRETGTEAFF. The CDR3 DNA reads TGTGCCAGCAGCAGGGAGACAGGCACTGAAGCTTTCTTT.

The chain links TRBV11-2 to TRBJ2-5; tentative D call: TRBD1 (6 bases). Germline-derived CDR1 and CDR2 are SGHAT and FQNNGV. The CDR3 runs to 15 residues. The ends were cut back, 6 bases at V and 7 bases at J, with 21 bases in the middle. The CDR3 loop is CASSSRGAPGATQYF. The CDR3 bases are TGTGCCAGCAGTAGCAGGGGCGCCCCGGGTGCGACCCAGTACTTC.

This chain links TRBV5-6 with TRBJ1-5, with D hard to call. CDR1 is SGHDT, CDR2 YYEEEE, per germline. CDR3 length: 12 amino acids. V was shortened by 4 bases and J by 3 bases, with 5 bases between the two germline ends. CDR3 nucleotide sequence: TGTGCCAGCAGCCGCTACAATCAGCCCCAGCATTTT. It is translated as CASSRYNQPQHF.

The chain is built from TRBV6-5 and TRBJ2-5, with D uncertain. V was trimmed by 4 bases and J by 3 bases, leaving 12 bases between them. Germline lookup yields CDR1 MNHEY and CDR2 SVGAGI. The CDR3 spans 14 residues. In nucleotides, the CDR3 is TGTGCCAGCAGTTTCAATGGTGGAGAAGAGACCCAGTACTTC. Protein sequence: CASSFNGGEETQYF.

The chain joins TRBV10-3 to TRBJ2-7; 10 bases line up with TRBD1. Germline V gives CDR1 ENHRY, CDR2 SYGVKD. Trimming took 2 bases from V and 3 from J; bases not matched to a gene: 4. The CDR3 is made up of 15 amino acids. DNA for the CDR3: TGTGCCATCAGTGAGACGGGACAGGGGCTCTACGAGCAGTACTTC. Encoded protein: CAISETGQGLYEQYF.

The V call is TRBV30, the J call TRBJ1-2; the D is unclear. V dropped 5 bases and J dropped 4 bases, with 5 bases sitting between them. CDR1 and CDR2 (germline): GTSNPN, SVGIG (reference sequence). The CDR3 extends over 10 amino acids. As DNA, the CDR3 is TGTGCCTGGGGGAGCTATGGCTACACCTTC. As protein: CAWGSYGYTF. The full variable domain, in which reference TRBV30 and TRBJ1-2 provide the parts outside the CDR3, is SQTIHQWPATLVQPVGSPLSLECTVEGTSNPNLYWYRQAAGRGLQLLFYSVGIGQISSEVPQNLSASRPQDRQFILSSKKLLLSDSGFYLCAWGSYGYTFGSGTRLTVV.

The rearrangement uses TRBV12-5 and TRBJ2-3, with 8 bases aligning to TRBD2. V was pared by 6 bases and J by 12 bases, with 8 bases of the junction left unmatched. Germline V gene sequence: CDR1 LGHNT, CDR2 FRNRAP. This CDR3 region has 12 residues. The CDR3 DNA reads as TGTGCTAGTGGCGACGGCGGGGGGCCACAGTATTTT. Translating it yields CASGDGGGPQYF. The whole variable domain, remainder taken from reference TRBV12-5 and TRBJ2-3, is DARVTQTPRHKVTEMGQEVTMRCQPILGHNTVFWYRQTMMQGLELLAYFRNRAPLDDSGMPKDRFSAEMPDATLATLKIQPSEPRDSAVYFCASGDGGGPQYFGPGTRLTVL.

The chain couples TRBV5-1 to TRBJ2-5; 14 bases agree with TRBD2. The CDR3 runs to 16 residues. J lost 5 bases, V lost 4 bases, and 7 bases had no gene match. Germline-derived CDR1 and CDR2 are SGHRS and YFSETQ. CDR3 in DNA: TGCGCCAGCAGCCCGGGGACTAGCGGGGGCGGGGAGACCCAGTACTTC. Translation: CASSPGTSGGGETQYF. Full variable domain (missing parts from reference TRBV5-1 and TRBJ2-5): KAGVTQTPRYLIKTRGQQVTLSCSPISGHRSVSWYQQTPGQGLQFLFEYFSETQRNKGNFPGRFSGRQFSNSRSEMNVSTLELGDSALYLCASSPGTSGGGETQYFGPGTRLLVL.

The chain has TRBV30 and TRBJ2-7, with D maybe TRBD2 (6 bases). Germline assignment: CDR1 GTSNPN and CDR2 SVGIG (reference sequence). V gave up 0 bases and J gave up 2 bases, with 11 bases separating them. The CDR3 runs 14 residues. The CDR3 coding sequence is TGTGCCTGGAGTGTAGGGTCGGGAGCCTACGAGCAGTACTTC. It specifies CAWSVGSGAYEQYF.

This rearrangement joins TRBV11-2 to TRBJ1-2; D not resolved. CDR1 SGHAT and CDR2 FQNNGV come from the germline V gene. Trimming took 5 bases from V and 2 from J, leaving 12 bases between them. The CDR3 is 14 residues long. CDR3 amino acids: CASSAAAENYGYTF. The CDR3 DNA reads as TGTGCCAGCAGCGCGGCGGCGGAGAACTATGGCTACACCTTC.

There are many counts of this clone. The rearrangement links TRBV19 to TRBJ1-6; D ambiguous. The CDR3 is 14 residues long. Trimming took 8 bases from V and 8 from J, leaving 16 bases between them. Germline loops: CDR1 LNHDA, CDR2 SQIVND (reference sequence). The CDR3 coding sequence is TGTGCCAGTGGGCCGGGAGAGGAGTATTCACCCCTCCACTTT. Translation gives CASGPGEEYSPLHF.

The chain combines TRBV11-3 with TRBJ2-2; D is possibly TRBD2 (5 bases). Germline values: CDR1 SGHNT, CDR2 YENEEA. The CDR3 loop spans 15 amino acids. Trimming took 6 bases from V and 0 from J, leaving 11 bases between them. The CDR3 spells CASSQRGTNTGELFF. The CDR3 coding sequence is TGTGCCAGCAGTCAACGGGGTACGAACACCGGGGAGCTGTTTTTT. Variable domain in full (rest from reference TRBV11-3 and TRBJ2-2): EAGVVQSPRYKIIEKKQPVAFWCNPISGHNTLYWYLQNLGQGPELLIRYENEEAVDDSQLPKDRFSAERLKGVDSTLKIQPAELGDSAVYLCASSQRGTNTGELFFGEGSRLTVL.

This clone was detected once. V is TRBV30 and J is TRBJ1-2; TRBD1 matches 11 bases. Losses at the gene ends were 3 bases for V and 7 bases for J; bases not matched to a gene: 10. This CDR3 is 15 amino acids long. The germline V gene has CDR1 GTSNPN and CDR2 SVGIG (reference sequence). In DNA, the CDR3 is TGTGCCTGGAGGGCGGGACAGGGGGTTAGATCTGGCTACACCTTC. As protein: CAWRAGQGVRSGYTF.